This T cell receptor (beta chain) stems from a study of T-cell reconstitution after alpha-beta-depleted transplantation in children. In regard to this clonotype: The antigen remains unidentified.

Construction of the TCRbeta library involved unique molecular identifiers. TCRdb itself ran the PCR reads through MiXCR, one entry per CDR3 protein. The data show around 450,000 distinct CDR3 sequences, roughly two fifths seen once. Findings of the study overall: Alpha-beta T cells about two months after transplant reportedly derived from several hundred expanded graft clones. Some patients owed their high day-60 TCRbeta diversity to surviving recipient T cells and thymic progenitors. When one year had passed after transplant, most T-cell counts and diversity came from newly produced T cells.

The TCR was taken from a girl aged 2-10 years with aplastic anemia, due to receive a stem cell transplant. The sequenced sample was PBMCs, obtained before TCRalphabeta/CD19-depleted stem cell transplant.

CDR3 amino acids: CAISPRLPYEQYF. In DNA, the CDR3 is TGTGCCATCAGCCCGAGGCTCCCCTACGAGCAGTACTTC. The V call is TRBV8-2, the J call TRBJ2-7. TRBV8-2 is classified as a pseudogene. The CDR3 is made up of 13 amino acids.